What follows describes a single TCR beta chain. Its antigen is not known. The sample originates from a study of a mutant IDH1 vaccine in newly diagnosed glioma. Study-level information: Vaccination of patients was performed eight times, in weeks 1, 3, 5, 7, 11, 15, 19 and 23. Vaccines were first given 4-6 weeks after radiotherapy alone, or with temozolomide cycles.

TCRdb's copy holds only in-frame clones and misses some; the assay was immunoSEQ multiplex PCR. The sample includes 82,000 or so clones, 70% to 90% of them seen just once. Described time point: week 23, last vaccination. Vaccine doses each comprised 300 ug of mutant IDH1 20-mer peptide, with topical imiquimod. V was shortened by 6 bases and J by 5 bases, with 10 bases between the two germline ends. The germline gives CDR1 MDHEN, CDR2 SYDVKM. This CDR3 comprises 12 residues. The starting material was PBMCs, obtained from a glioma patient whose treatment included an IDH1 peptide vaccine. The chain links TRBV28 to TRBJ1-2; D unresolved. The TCR comes from a man younger than 45 with glioma. Some clones in this sample may be carry-over from other donors' samples. CDR3 in amino acids: CASRQIPYGYTF. In nucleotides, the CDR3 is TGTGCCAGCAGACAAATTCCATATGGCTACACCTTC.